Included here is one TCR beta chain sequence, with context. These data come from a study of OX40 agonist ivuxolimab in advanced cancers. Germline V gene sequence: CDR1 MNHEY, CDR2 SMNVEV (reference sequence). V was shortened by 4 bases and J by 0 bases, with 12 bases between the two germline ends. CDR3 length equals 15 residues. Libraries were prepared by immunoSEQ multiplex PCR; TCRdb keeps only in-frame clonotypes and omits some of them. The sample consists of about 73,000 clones, more than 85% of them appearing once. This rearrangement joins TRBV27 to TRBJ1-2; no definite D call. The TCR comes from an adult with an advanced solid tumor such as melanoma, head and neck, liver or kidney cancer. Here the sequenced sample was CD4+ or CD8+ T cells sorted from blood, taken in a trial of the OX40 agonist ivuxolimab. The CDR3: CASSSWTVPNYGYTF. CDR3 DNA: TGTGCCAGCAGTTCCTGGACGGTACCTAACTATGGCTACACCTTC.